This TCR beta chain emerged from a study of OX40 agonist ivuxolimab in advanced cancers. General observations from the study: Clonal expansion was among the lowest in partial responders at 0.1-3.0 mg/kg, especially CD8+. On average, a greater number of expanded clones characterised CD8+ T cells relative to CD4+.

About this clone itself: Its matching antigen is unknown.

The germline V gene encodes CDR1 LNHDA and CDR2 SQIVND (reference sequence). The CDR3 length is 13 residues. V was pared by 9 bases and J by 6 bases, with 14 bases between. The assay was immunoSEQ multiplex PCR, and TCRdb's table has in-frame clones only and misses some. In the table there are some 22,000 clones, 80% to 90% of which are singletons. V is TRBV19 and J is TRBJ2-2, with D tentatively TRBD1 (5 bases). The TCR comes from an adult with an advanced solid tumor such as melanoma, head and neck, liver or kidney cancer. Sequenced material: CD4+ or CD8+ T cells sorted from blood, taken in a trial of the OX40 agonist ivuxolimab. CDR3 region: CASGPQGAGELFF. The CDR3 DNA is TGTGCCAGCGGGCCCCAAGGGGCCGGGGAGCTGTTTTTT.